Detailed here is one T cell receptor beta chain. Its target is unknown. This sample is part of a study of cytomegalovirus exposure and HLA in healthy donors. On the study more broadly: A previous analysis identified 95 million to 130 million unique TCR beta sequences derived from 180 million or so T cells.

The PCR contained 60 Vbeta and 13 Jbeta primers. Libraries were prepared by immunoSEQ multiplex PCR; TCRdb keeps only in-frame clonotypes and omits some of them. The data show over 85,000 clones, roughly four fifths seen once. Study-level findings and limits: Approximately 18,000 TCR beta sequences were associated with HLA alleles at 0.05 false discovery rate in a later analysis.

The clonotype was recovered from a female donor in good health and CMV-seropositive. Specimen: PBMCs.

CDR3 amino acids: CASSPAVEGQFF. In DNA form, the CDR3 reads TGTGCCAGCAGTCCAGCGGTCGAGGGGCAGTTCTTC. The chain is built from TRBV2 and TRBJ2-1; weak D call: TRBD2 (5 bases). Germline loops: CDR1 SNHLY, CDR2 FYNNEI. Trimming shortened V by 5 bases and J by 12 bases, and 14 bases separated the two germline ends. This CDR3 contains 12 residues.